This TCR beta chain was captured in a study of blood T cells in healthy people across ages. Findings and caveats of the study: Changes seen in expanded clonotypes were possibly confounded by donor CMV status left unknown.

Only one count was recorded for this clonotype. What it recognizes is unknown. Sample-barcoded 5' priming and a J-beta primer mix drove a second PCR of about 6 to 11 cycles. From the 5' RACE reads, TCRdb called clonotypes with MiXCR, one entry per CDR3 protein. Of hundreds of thousands of distinct CDR3 sequences listed, 53% are singletons. The CDR3 has 15 residues. V shed 10 bases and J shed 0 bases, with 17 bases lying between them. V and J are TRBV12-3 or TRBV12-4 and TRBJ2-3; the D call may be TRBD1 or TRBD2 (6 bases each). The sequenced sample consisted of blood. This sequence was found in an elderly man in good health. CDR3 bases: TGTGCCACCAGGGGTGGGGCGGGGAGCACAGATACGCAGTATTTT. It specifies CATRGGAGSTDTQYF.